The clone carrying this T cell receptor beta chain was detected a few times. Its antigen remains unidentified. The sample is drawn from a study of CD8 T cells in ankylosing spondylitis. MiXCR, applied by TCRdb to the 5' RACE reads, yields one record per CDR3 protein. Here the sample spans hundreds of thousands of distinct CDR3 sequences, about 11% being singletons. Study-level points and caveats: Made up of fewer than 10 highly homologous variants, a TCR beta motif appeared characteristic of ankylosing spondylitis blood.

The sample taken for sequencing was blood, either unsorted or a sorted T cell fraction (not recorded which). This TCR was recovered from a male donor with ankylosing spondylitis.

CDR3 in amino acids: CSANPGLAADFGEQYF. The CDR3 coding sequence is TGCAGTGCCAACCCGGGACTAGCGGCAGATTTCGGCGAGCAGTACTTC. The rearrangement links TRBV20-1 to TRBJ2-7; 11 positions match TRBD2. V shed 6 bases, J shed 6 bases, and the junction held 16 bases outside the gene matches. Germline V lookup: CDR1 DFQATT, CDR2 SNEGSKA (reference sequence). The CDR3 loop spans 16 amino acids.